This TCR beta chain was identified in a study of cytomegalovirus exposure and HLA in healthy donors. Trimming took 5 bases from V and 6 from J; bases not matched to a gene: 6. The CDR3 is 15 amino acids. Per germline, CDR1 LNHDA and CDR2 SQIVND (reference sequence). General study points: Later work showed greater clonal expansion in HLA-associated TCR beta chains than in equally common others.

With 60 Vbeta and 13 Jbeta primers, the PCR was carried out. Libraries were prepared by immunoSEQ multiplex PCR; TCRdb keeps only in-frame clonotypes and omits some of them. In the table there are approximately 79,000 clones, around 68% of which are singletons. Worth noting for this clone: Antigen: not known.

The chain joins TRBV19 to TRBJ2-2, with 10 positions matching TRBD2. Material: PBMCs. This receptor was taken from a man aged 35 to 55 in good health and CMV-seropositive. CDR3 region: CASSALAGDPGELFF. The CDR3 DNA sequence: TGTGCCAGTAGTGCCCTAGCGGGAGATCCCGGGGAGCTGTTTTTT.